This T cell receptor (beta chain) originates from a study of blood T cell repertoires in COVID-19. For the study at large: The United States, Italy and Spain were the sources of the acute and convalescent COVID-19 samples.

Authors' analysis steps: For nucleated cells, counts were estimated from reference gene primer amplification. Data came from immunoSEQ multiplex PCR; TCRdb stores just in-frame clones and leaves some out. V and J calls and clone size are given by that table; D and trimming were obtained from the DNA. Of a few thousand clones in the sample, approximately 70% were seen once. CDR1 LGHNA and CDR2 YSLEER come from the germline V gene. This CDR3 comprises 17 residues. The ends lost 4 bases at V and 0 bases at J; junction bases unmatched: 6. The specimen was peripheral blood. V gene TRBV4-3 combines with J gene TRBJ2-6; TRBD1 matches at 7 bases. The sequence came from a human donor in a cohort sampled during active COVID-19. The CDR3 DNA sequence: TGCGCCAGCAGCCCCCAGAGGGGGCCCTCTGGGGCCAACGTCCTGACTTTC. It yields the protein CASSPQRGPSGANVLTF.